Below, one T cell receptor (beta chain) is given with its context. The assay was immunoSEQ multiplex PCR, and TCRdb's table has in-frame clones only and misses some. This sample has 150,000 to 200,000 clones; roughly 94% occur once, and the top ten carry around 8.5%. The data stem from a study of control samples from healthy donors and cancer patients. CDR1 is MDHEN, CDR2 SYDVKM, per germline. V was trimmed by 6 bases and J by 4 bases, leaving 16 bases between them. This CDR3 contains 15 residues. The chain joins TRBV28 to TRBJ1-5, with a possible D match to TRBD1 (5 bases). The TCR was taken from a woman aged 40 to 49 in good health. Material for sequencing was blood. CDR3 protein: CASSSPGPSNQPQHF. DNA for the CDR3: TGTGCCAGCAGCTCCCCGGGACCCTCTAATCAGCCCCAGCATTTT.